The 11 T cell receptor beta chains below were found in one sample sequenced in a study of blood T cell repertoires in COVID-19. Clones were read by immunoSEQ multiplex PCR, and TCRdb kept only the in-frame ones, dropping some. The sample yields 110,000 or so clones, around 74% seen once. The specimen sequenced was peripheral blood. Receptors originate from a woman aged 70 to 79 with acute or convalescent COVID-19.

The chain's CDR3 is CASSRTGSGYTF. The CDR3 DNA reads TGTGCCAGCAGCCGGACAGGGAGCGGCTACACCTTC. The rearrangement joins TRBV28 to TRBJ1-2; 8 nucleotides line up with TRBD1. The J segment lost 8 bases and the V segment lost 6 bases, leaving 5 bases of the junction unmatched. The germline V gene has CDR1 MDHEN and CDR2 SYDVKM. The CDR3 has 12 residues.

V usage is TRBV4-1 and J usage is TRBJ2-3; 8 nucleotides match TRBD2. Germline-derived CDR1 and CDR2 are MGHRA and YSYEKL. CDR3 length: 16 amino acids. J gave up 5 bases and V 0 bases, and 7 bases lay outside the gene matches. The CDR3 DNA sequence: TGCGCCAGCAGCCAAGATTTGGCCGGGGGGGGAGATACGCAGTATTTT. It specifies CASSQDLAGGGDTQYF.

The chain combines TRBV2 with TRBJ1-1; the D is unclear. Trimming shortened V by 10 bases and J by 0 bases, and 18 bases separated the two germline ends. This CDR3 comprises 15 residues. Germline loops: CDR1 SNHLY, CDR2 FYNNEI. The CDR3 loop is CATRVGGNMNTEAFF. The CDR3 DNA follows: TGTGCCACCCGAGTTGGAGGTAACATGAACACTGAAGCTTTCTTT.

In this sample, this clone turned up once. V and J are TRBV7-9 and TRBJ2-1; TRBD1 matches at 8 bases. J lost 2 bases, V lost 5 bases, and 8 bases had no gene match. The CDR3 runs 16 residues. Germline CDR1 SEHNR, CDR2 FQNEAQ (reference sequence). The CDR3 DNA follows: TGTGCCAGCAGCCATCGGACAGGGAGGACCTACAATGAGCAGTTCTTC. As protein: CASSHRTGRTYNEQFF.

This clone was seen a handful of times. Distinct nucleotide sequences in the sample also encode this CDR3. This sequence joins TRBV30 and TRBJ1-3, with D possibly being TRBD1 (6 bases). V lost 0 bases and J 3 bases, leaving 9 bases between the germline ends. The CDR3 contains 14 residues. Per germline, CDR1 GTSNPN and CDR2 SVGIG (reference sequence). The CDR3 region is CAWSVQGSGNTIYF. In nucleotides, the CDR3 is TGTGCCTGGAGTGTACAGGGTAGTGGAAACACCATATATTTT.

This clone was detected a few times. The chain joins TRBV19 to TRBJ2-2; D is ambiguous. Looked up from germline, CDR1 is LNHDA and CDR2 is SQIVND (reference sequence). The CDR3 is made up of 16 amino acids. V was clipped by 3 bases and J by 4 bases, with 15 bases between them. The DNA of the CDR3 is TGTGCCAGTAGTATCAATGTTGGCACCGCCACCGGGGAGCTGTTTTTT. As protein: CASSINVGTATGELFF.

Only one count was recorded for this clone. This sequence joins TRBV18 and TRBJ2-6; TRBD1 might be the D (6 bases). Germline CDR1 is KGHSH and CDR2 is LQKENI. Trimming took off 6 bases at V and 4 bases at J, with 16 bases between the two ends. The CDR3 is 16 residues long. The CDR3 loop is CASSPGTPIGANVLTF. As DNA, the CDR3 is TGTGCCAGCTCCCCCGGGACACCAATCGGGGCCAACGTCCTGACTTTC.

The chain links TRBV10-2 to TRBJ2-7; 16 nucleotides match TRBD2. With 5 bases clipped from V and 6 bases from J, the junction kept 7 bases outside the gene matches. The CDR3 spans 16 residues. CDR1 and CDR2 from the germline V gene are WSHSY and SAAADI. CDR3 protein: CASSSGLAGGQGEQYF. Here the CDR3 DNA reads TGCGCCAGCAGTTCGGGACTAGCGGGGGGGCAAGGCGAGCAGTACTTC.

The chain uses TRBV19 and TRBJ2-3; perhaps TRBD1 as D (6 bases). The CDR3 is 14 residues long. V shed 5 bases and J shed 7 bases, with 16 bases lying between them. CDR1 is LNHDA, CDR2 SQIVND, per germline (reference sequence). The CDR3: CASSPTQGRNTQYF. The CDR3 DNA is TGTGCCAGTAGTCCGACACAGGGTAGGAATACGCAGTATTTT.

The chain links TRBV6-1 to TRBJ1-2, with TRBD1 identical over 8 bases. CDR3 length equals 16 residues. Losses at the gene ends were 0 bases for V and 5 bases for J; bases not matched to a gene: 8. CDR1 and CDR2 from the germline V gene are MNHNS and SASEGT. Here the CDR3 DNA reads TGTGCCAGCAGTGAAGCGGGGACAGGACTTCTTTATGGCTACACCTTC. Translation: CASSEAGTGLLYGYTF.

The CDR3 DNA follows: TGCGCCAGCAGCCAGGGACTAGCGGGGGGCGAGCAGTACTTC. It is translated as CASSQGLAGGEQYF. The chain employs TRBV5-1 and TRBJ2-7; 15 nucleotides agree with TRBD2. Looked up from germline, CDR1 is SGHRS and CDR2 is YFSETQ. The V and J ends lost 4 bases and 6 bases, in that order; junction bases with no gene match: 2. The CDR3 is 14 amino acids.